These 21 T cell receptor beta chains were all obtained from the same sample, sequenced in a study of T cell responses to AZD1222 COVID-19 vaccine. Clones were read by immunoSEQ multiplex PCR, and TCRdb kept only the in-frame ones, dropping some. The sample carries 84,000 or so clones, 87% recorded once. The sample consisted of peripheral blood, taken on day 0 of AZD1222 vaccination. The source of these receptors is an adult in good health.

V is TRBV6-5 and J is TRBJ1-5, with a possible D match to TRBD1 (5 bases). Germline CDR1 and CDR2: MNHEY and SVGAGI. The CDR3 length is 15 residues. V was pared by 6 bases and J by 2 bases, with 14 bases between. The CDR3 here is CASRPGEGRNQPQHF. The CDR3 region has the DNA TGTGCCAGCAGACCCGGGGAGGGACGCAATCAGCCCCAGCATTTT.

The rearrangement links TRBV7-6 to TRBJ2-7; 9 nucleotides agree with TRBD2. Germline CDR1 SGHVS, CDR2 FNYEAQ. The CDR3 is 14 amino acids. J gave up 4 bases and V 1 base, and 2 bases lay outside the gene matches. This CDR3 reads CASSLGLAGYEQYF. CDR3 sequence (DNA): TGTGCCAGCAGCTTAGGGCTAGCGGGATACGAGCAGTACTTC.

In the case of this clone: This CDR3 is also generated by other DNA sequences in the sample. The chain is built from TRBV29-1 and TRBJ2-7, with D perhaps matching TRBD2 (5 bases). The CDR3 loop spans 13 amino acids. Germline CDR1 is SQVTM and CDR2 is ANQGSEA. V lost 4 bases to trimming and J lost 0 bases, with 10 bases between them. The CDR3 DNA reads TGCAGCGTTGGAGGCGGGCTCTCCTACGAGCAGTACTTC. Translated: CSVGGGLSYEQYF.

This sequence joins TRBV9 and TRBJ1-1; no clear D. CDR1 is SGDLS and CDR2 is YYNGEE in the germline V gene. Trimming took 0 bases from V and 4 from J, leaving 7 bases between them. The CDR3 contains 13 residues. This CDR3 is CASSVGGATEAFF. Written as DNA, the CDR3 is TGTGCCAGCAGCGTAGGGGGTGCCACTGAAGCTTTCTTT.

This chain links TRBV6-5 with TRBJ2-3; the match to TRBD1 covers 7 bases. This CDR3 comprises 15 residues. Germline values: CDR1 MNHEY, CDR2 SVGAGI. The junction had 6 bases not matched to a gene; V was cut back by 6 bases and J by 0 bases. The CDR3 sequence is CASRIDRASTDTQYF. The CDR3 bases are TGTGCCAGCAGGATCGACAGGGCTAGCACAGATACGCAGTATTTT.

This sequence joins TRBV5-1 and TRBJ1-2, with D unresolved. Trimming shortened V by 2 bases and J by 0 bases, and 11 bases separated the two germline ends. Per germline, CDR1 SGHRS and CDR2 YFSETQ. The CDR3 runs to 15 residues. CDR3 loop: CASSFTWDPNYGYTF. The CDR3 bases are TGCGCCAGCAGCTTCACGTGGGATCCTAACTATGGCTACACCTTC. Full variable domain (rest looked up from reference TRBV5-1 and TRBJ1-2): KAGVTQTPRYLIKTRGQQVTLSCSPISGHRSVSWYQQTPGQGLQFLFEYFSETQRNKGNFPGRFSGRQFSNSRSEMNVSTLELGDSALYLCASSFTWDPNYGYTFGSGTRLTVV.

The V gene is TRBV27, the J gene TRBJ1-4, with TRBD1 as a possible D gene (5 bases). Germline CDR1 reads MNHEY; CDR2 reads SMNVEV (reference sequence). The CDR3 spans 14 residues. Trimming cost V 6 bases and J 0 bases, with 8 bases left between them. The CDR3 spells CASRPQATNEKLFF. The CDR3 DNA reads TGTGCCAGCAGACCACAGGCAACTAATGAAAAACTGTTTTTT.

The genes are TRBV27 and TRBJ2-3; D ambiguous. Germline-derived CDR1 and CDR2 are MNHEY and SMNVEV (reference sequence). Between the trimmed V and J ends, which lost 2 bases and 0 bases, there was a span of 6 bases. The CDR3 extends over 14 amino acids. CDR3 nucleotide sequence: TGTGCCAGCAGTTTAGTAGATAGCACAGATACGCAGTATTTT. It yields the protein CASSLVDSTDTQYF.

CDR3 sequence: CASSFEINQPQHF. The DNA of the CDR3 is TGTGCCAGCAGTTTTGAGATCAATCAGCCCCAGCATTTT. The chain employs TRBV12-3 or TRBV12-4 and TRBJ1-5; D remains unclear. This CDR3 spans 13 amino acids. V lost 3 bases, J lost 3 bases, and 6 bases lay in between.

The V call is TRBV19, the J call TRBJ2-1, with D perhaps TRBD1 (5 bases). CDR3 size: 15 residues. Germline CDR1 and CDR2: LNHDA and SQIVND (reference sequence). V lost 5 bases and J lost 6, with 17 bases in between. CDR3 in DNA: TGTGCCAGTAGTCCCCCAGGGCGGCGGAGCAATGAGCAGTTCTTC. Translation gives CASSPPGRRSNEQFF. Together with reference TRBV19 and TRBJ2-1, the CDR3 gives the full variable domain: DGGITQSPKYLFRKEGQNVTLSCEQNLNHDAMYWYRQDPGQGLRLIYYSQIVNDFQKGDIAEGYSVSREKKESFPLTVTSAQKNPTAFYLCASSPPGRRSNEQFFGPGTRLTVL.

The J gene is TRBJ1-3, the V gene TRBV19; D gene unclear. Deletions cut 7 bases from V and 2 bases from J, with 21 bases between. This CDR3 spans 17 amino acids. Per the germline V gene, CDR1 is LNHDA and CDR2 is SQIVND (reference sequence). The CDR3 loop reads CASTVTSTVYAGNTIYF. The CDR3 coding sequence is TGTGCCAGTACCGTAACATCGACGGTTTATGCTGGAAACACCATATATTTT.

The chain employs TRBV3-1 (or the pseudogene TRBV3-2) and TRBJ2-5; perhaps TRBD1 as D (5 bases). CDR1 is LGHDT and CDR2 is YNNKEL in the germline V gene (reference sequence). The CDR3 consists of 13 residues. V was cut by 0 bases and J by 4 bases, with 6 bases left in between. The CDR3 here is CASSQDRAETQYF. The CDR3 DNA sequence: TGTGCCAGCAGCCAAGACAGGGCAGAGACCCAGTACTTC.

J is TRBJ2-2 and V is TRBV27; TRBD1 aligns across 7 bases. This CDR3 contains 15 residues. V gave up 7 bases and J gave up 4 bases; unmatched junction bases: 9. Germline V gives CDR1 MNHEY, CDR2 SMNVEV (reference sequence). The CDR3 spells CASIKTGPGTGELFF. The CDR3 bases are TGTGCCAGCATAAAGACAGGGCCCGGCACCGGGGAGCTGTTTTTT.

The chain couples TRBV6-2 or TRBV6-3 to TRBJ1-2; 10 positions match TRBD1. From germline, CDR1 is MNHEY and CDR2 SVGEGT. The CDR3 sequence is 14 residues long. V was clipped by 4 bases and J by 8 bases; unmatched bases: 7. The CDR3 region has the DNA TGTGCCAGCAGTTCCTGGACAGGGGGTGGAGGCTACACCTTC. It codes for CASSSWTGGGGYTF.

This clone has more than one count but fewer than ten. The V and J genes are TRBV3-1 (or the pseudogene TRBV3-2) and TRBJ2-1; the D is unclear. This CDR3 has 18 amino acids. With 1 base removed from V and 3 bases from J, the gap between germline ends came to 19 bases. CDR1 is LGHDT and CDR2 is YNNKEL in the germline V gene (reference sequence). CDR3 sequence: CASSQAFTPGLVYNEQFF. CDR3 sequence (DNA): TGTGCCAGCAGCCAAGCATTCACCCCGGGTCTTGTCTACAATGAGCAGTTCTTC.

The rearrangement links TRBV5-1 to TRBJ2-5, with D hard to call. With 0 bases removed from V and 5 bases from J, the gap between germline ends came to 11 bases. The CDR3 has 14 residues. The germline gives CDR1 SGHRS, CDR2 YFSETQ. CDR3 nucleotides: TGCGCCAGCAGCTTGGCGGGCCCTGCGGAGACCCAGTACTTC. Protein sequence: CASSLAGPAETQYF.

The gene calls are TRBV5-4 and TRBJ2-5; 8 positions match TRBD1. V trimming: 4 bases; J trimming: 1 base; junction bases outside the gene matches: 9. The CDR3 sequence is 16 residues long. The V gene's germline CDR1 is SGHNT and CDR2 YYREEE (reference sequence). CDR3 bases: TGTGCCAGCAGCCCGCGGACAGGGACCCTCCAAGAGACCCAGTACTTC. It yields the protein CASSPRTGTLQETQYF.

The rearrangement links TRBV7-9 to TRBJ1-4; the D is unclear. The V and J ends lost 0 bases and 4 bases respectively, with 12 bases between them. The CDR3 sequence is 16 residues long. In germline, CDR1 is SEHNR, CDR2 FQNEAQ (reference sequence). The CDR3 region has the DNA TGTGCCAGCAGCTTAGCGGCAGGAGGCTATAATGAAAAACTGTTTTTT. It yields the protein CASSLAAGGYNEKLFF. Combining the CDR3 with reference TRBV7-9 and TRBJ1-4 gives the whole variable domain DTGVSQNPRHKITKRGQNVTFRCDPISEHNRLYWYRQTLGQGPEFLTYFQNEAQLEKSRLLSDRFSAERPKGSFSTLEIQRTEQGDSAMYLCASSLAAGGYNEKLFFGSGTQLSVL.

The chain carries TRBV7-9 and TRBJ2-1, with 7 bases aligning to TRBD1. V dropped 3 bases and J dropped 4; count of bases not matched to a gene: 3. Per germline, CDR1 SEHNR and CDR2 FQNEAQ (reference sequence). The CDR3 covers 14 residues. The CDR3, as DNA: TGTGCCAGCAGCTTTGGGACAGTTTACAATGAGCAGTTCTTC. Protein sequence: CASSFGTVYNEQFF.

The chain couples TRBV6-2 or TRBV6-3 to TRBJ2-3, with 10 nucleotides matching TRBD2. J was trimmed by 8 bases and V by 2 bases; bases with no gene match: 7. The CDR3 loop spans 15 amino acids. The germline V gene has CDR1 MNHEY and CDR2 SVGEGT. CDR3 coding DNA: TGTGCCAGCAGTTACCGTCTAGCGGGAGAAAGTACGCAGTATTTT. As protein: CASSYRLAGESTQYF.

This chain joins TRBV14 and TRBJ1-2; a weak D match, TRBD1 (6 bases). The V gene's germline CDR1 is SGHDN and CDR2 FVKESK. The CDR3 is 14 amino acids. V lost 4 bases, J lost 8 bases, and 17 bases lay in between. CDR3 nucleotide sequence: TGTGCCAGCAGCCTCCTGACGGGGGGCCAAGGCTACACCTTC. Amino acid sequence: CASSLLTGGQGYTF.